Following are 14 T cell receptor beta chains from one sample sequenced in a study of CD8+CD57+ T cells in acquired aplastic anemia. The TCR beta profiling, which covered VDJ combination and CDR3 sequence, was carried out using genomic DNA as the template. Using its own MiXCR run on the reads, TCRdb lists one record per CDR3 protein. The repertoire holds roughly 80,000 distinct CDR3 sequences, with roughly three quarters as singletons. Selection for sequencing was limited to patients who had shown CD8+CD57+ cell expansion by flow cytometry. The sequencing sample was made of sorted CD4+, CD8+, or CD8+CD57+ T cells (not recorded which) from PBMCs. The receptor source for this set is a human donor with aplastic anemia.

The V call is TRBV7-8, the J call TRBJ2-7; no firm D call. Germline lookup yields CDR1 SGHVS and CDR2 FQNEAQ. Between the trimmed V and J ends, which lost 2 bases and 5 bases, there was a span of 7 bases. This CDR3 is 12 amino acids long. CDR3 DNA sequence: TGTGCCAGCAGCTTAATTCGCCACGAGCAGTACTTC. Encoded protein: CASSLIRHEQYF.

The CDR3 sequence is CSAPRGQEETQYF. The CDR3 DNA is TGCAGTGCCCCACGGGGACAGGAAGAGACCCAGTACTTC. The chain carries TRBV20-1 and TRBJ2-5; 8 bases fit TRBD1. V was clipped by 6 bases and J by 3 bases; unmatched bases: 6. Germline CDR1 reads DFQATT; CDR2 reads SNEGSKA (reference sequence). CDR3 length: 13 amino acids.

The chain carries TRBV30 and TRBJ2-5; TRBD2 is a possible D gene (5 bases). V gave up 0 bases and J gave up 5 bases, with 10 bases separating them. The CDR3 length is 13 residues. Germline assignment: CDR1 GTSNPN and CDR2 SVGIG (reference sequence). CDR3 DNA sequence: TGTGCCTGGAGTGTGGGCGGGTGGGAGACCCAGTACTTC. It is translated as CAWSVGGWETQYF.

The chain couples TRBV6-1 to TRBJ2-7; D possibly corresponds to TRBD1 (5 bases). The CDR3 runs 15 residues. V was trimmed by 4 bases and J by 8 bases, leaving 21 bases between them. CDR1 MNHNS and CDR2 SASEGT come from the germline V gene. The CDR3 DNA reads TGTGCCAGCAGTGTGGAGACAGCCCTCTTCGGGCAGCAGTACTTC. It yields the protein CASSVETALFGQQYF.

V and J are TRBV5-1 and TRBJ2-5; D is unresolved. Germline-derived CDR1 and CDR2 are SGHRS and YFSETQ. Trimming left V 5 bases short and J 3 bases short, with 8 bases between. The CDR3 is 12 residues long. CDR3 DNA sequence: TGCGCCAGCAGTGAAGCCGAAGAGACCCAGTACTTC. The encoded protein is CASSEAEETQYF.

The chain has TRBV7-2 and TRBJ2-7; D uncertain. Germline V gene data show CDR1 as SGHTA and CDR2 as FQGNSA. The CDR3 runs to 12 residues. Deletions cut 5 bases from V and 6 bases from J, with 11 bases between. The CDR3 region is CASSHTVGEQYF. For the CDR3, the DNA is TGTGCCAGCAGCCACACGGTCGGCGAGCAGTACTTC.

Only a few counts were recorded for this clonotype. This chain links TRBV29-1 with TRBJ2-5, with D perhaps matching TRBD2 (6 bases). This CDR3 has 13 amino acids. The ends were cut back, 8 bases at V and 5 bases at J, with 18 bases in the middle. Germline CDR1 SQVTM, CDR2 ANQGSEA. Here the CDR3 DNA reads TGCAGCTCTAAAACAGGCGGGGATGAGACCCAGTACTTC. This codes for CSSKTGGDETQYF. The variable domain in full, with the rest retrieved from reference TRBV29-1 and TRBJ2-5, is SAVISQKPSRDICQRGTSLTIQCQVDSQVTMMFWYRQQPGQSLTLIATANQGSEATYESGFVIDKFPISRPNLTFSTLTVSNMSPEDSSIYLCSSKTGGDETQYFGPGTRLLVL.

The chain joins TRBV27 to TRBJ2-7; TRBD1 matches at 8 bases. With 3 bases clipped from V and 5 bases from J, the junction kept 6 bases outside the gene matches. This CDR3 region has 14 residues. Germline V lookup: CDR1 MNHEY, CDR2 SMNVEV (reference sequence). The CDR3 loop is CASSFRTGIDEQYF. Here the CDR3 DNA reads TGTGCCAGCAGTTTTCGGACAGGGATCGACGAGCAGTACTTC.

The chain carries TRBV7-2 and TRBJ1-1; no clear D gene. CDR3 length: 14 residues. CDR1 is SGHTA and CDR2 is FQGNSA in the germline V gene. Trimming left V 1 base short and J 1 base short, with 7 bases between. CDR3 protein: CASSLDRRNTEAFF. CDR3 nucleotide sequence: TGTGCCAGCAGCTTAGATCGGCGGAACACTGAAGCTTTCTTT.

The chain joins TRBV10-3 to TRBJ2-3, with 9 bases lining up with TRBD2. Losses at the gene ends were 2 bases for V and 1 base for J; bases not matched to a gene: 10. Germline assignment: CDR1 ENHRY and CDR2 SYGVKD. CDR3 length equals 18 residues. CDR3: CAISEKGSGRTGTDTQYF. The CDR3 nucleotides read TGTGCCATCAGTGAGAAAGGGAGCGGGAGGACGGGCACAGATACGCAGTATTTT.

The chain carries TRBV15 and TRBJ2-1; TRBD1 matches at 10 bases. Per germline, CDR1 LNHNV and CDR2 YYDKDF (reference sequence). The CDR3 has 16 residues. The trim removed 2 bases at V and 7 bases at J, leaving 8 bases unmatched. Here the CDR3 DNA reads TGTGCCACCAGCAGAAGACAGGGGGCGTTCTCGAATGAGCAGTTCTTC. It codes for CATSRRQGAFSNEQFF.

The chain recombines TRBV19 with TRBJ2-1; D uncertain. The length of the CDR3 is 12 residues. Trimming removed 5 bases from V and 4 bases from J, with 6 bases in between. In germline, CDR1 is LNHDA, CDR2 SQIVND (reference sequence). The CDR3 DNA is TGTGCCAGTAGTCCCGGGTACAATGAGCAGTTCTTC. Its protein product is CASSPGYNEQFF.

This clonotype was counted ten times or more. V gene TRBV20-1 combines with J gene TRBJ2-7; perhaps D is TRBD1 or TRBD2 (5 bases each). Germline lookup yields CDR1 DFQATT and CDR2 SNEGSKA (reference sequence). The CDR3 covers 14 residues. The V gene lost 3 bases and the J gene lost 5 bases, with 17 bases spanning the gap. The chain's CDR3 is CSASAGTATHEQYF. The CDR3 coding sequence is TGCAGTGCTAGTGCCGGGACCGCCACCCACGAGCAGTACTTC.

The chain has TRBV15 and TRBJ1-1, with no clear D. Trimming cost V 0 bases and J 4 bases, with 12 bases left between them. The germline CDR1 and CDR2 sequences are LNHNV and YYDKDF (reference sequence). This CDR3 is built from 15 residues. The CDR3 reads CATSRDTGGSTEAFF. DNA for the CDR3: TGTGCCACCAGCAGAGATACCGGAGGGTCCACTGAAGCTTTCTTT.